One T cell receptor (beta chain) is described in this entry. This clonotype has at least ten counts. Its cognate antigen has yet to be identified. No quality values exist for individual bases; no much larger clone is one base distant. The data are from a study of T-cell reconstitution after alpha-beta-depleted transplantation in children (dated by TCRdb to the mid-2010s). Study-wide context: Using TCR repertoire profiling, the study quantitatively followed how T-cell immune reconstitution unfolded in children after TCRalphabeta/CD19-depleted allogeneic hematopoietic cell transplantation. What the study reported, not specific to this receptor: In some patients, the high TCRbeta diversity seen at day 60 was put down to recipient T cells and intrathymic progenitors that had survived conditioning. The frequencies of hyperexpanded clones fell over the following months, and after one year, T-cell counts and TCRbeta diversity were mostly attributed to newly produced T cells. About two months after transplant, the apparently early recovery of alphabetaT-cell counts reportedly depended on just several hundred clones that had expanded rapidly and came from non-depleted graft cells.

Taken from the germline V gene (reference sequence), the CDR1 and CDR2 loops are DFQATT and SNEGSKA. V lost 1 base and J lost 13 bases; the stretch between them is 19 bases long. The CDR3 goes from the cysteine to the phenylalanine over 14 residues. Only CDR3 DNA is held: 42 bases, read in frame from base 1. The label giving this sample's treatment or condition can be read as: allogeneic hematopoietic cell transplantation with graft depleted of TCRalphabeta T cells and CD19 B cells. The transplant recipients were children given TCRalphabeta/CD19-depleted allogeneic hematopoietic cell grafts. The protocol used for the library was PCR. The sequencing machine was an Illumina HiSeq 2500. Molecular barcoding was employed in the preparation of TCR libraries, with unique molecular identifiers being used to normalize TCRbeta repertoire quantification. Using fastp trimming at Q25 and MiXCR clonotype assembly, TCRdb reanalyzed the public sequencing data and kept in-frame beta chains. Entries that share a CDR3 protein sequence are merged under the most common genes and DNA. For this sample there are approximately 110,000 distinct CDR3 sequences; roughly 23% appear just once. The ten top clones hold over 9.5% of the sample.

This sample comprised PBMCs, mostly from graft donor cells, obtained 180 days after TCRalphabeta/CD19-depleted stem cell transplant. This TCR was recovered from a male patient between 2 and 10 years old who had a stem cell transplant for chronic granulomatous disease, so the T cells may come from the graft donor. The chain joins TRBV20-1 to TRBJ1-4; TRBD1 could be the D gene, as 5 bases match. CDR3 reads: CSARAPGTTGRLFF. The nucleotide sequence is given as TGCAGTGCTAGAGCTCCCGGGACTACGGGACGACTGTTTTTT.